The text below deals with one T cell receptor (beta chain). Its antigen is currently unknown. This record comes from a study of cytomegalovirus exposure and HLA in healthy donors. General observations from the study: In a later analysis, CMV-associated beta chains were mostly HLA-associated, it appeared. Segments of the TCR beta V type were, in most cases, productive about 90% or about 30% of the time in an earlier analysis. Roughly uniform sequencing depth across donors was assumed, possibly incorrectly. CMV antigen specificity of three CMV-associated chains was confirmed in vitro.

The study ran its PCR with 60 Vbeta and 13 Jbeta primers. The repertoire was sequenced with immunoSEQ multiplex PCR; TCRdb's copy has only in-frame clones and lacks some. This sample has over 150,000 clones, with 82% found just once. The clonotype comes from a woman aged 45-60 years in good health and CMV-seropositive. The sample consisted of PBMCs.

In DNA, the CDR3 is TGTGCCAGTCGGCGGAGTCAAGAGACCCAGTACTTC. It translates to CASRRSQETQYF. The genes are TRBV2 and TRBJ2-5; D remains unclear. The CDR3 is 12 amino acids. Trimming pared 9 bases from V and 2 bases from J, leaving 10 bases between. CDR1 is SNHLY and CDR2 is FYNNEI in the germline V gene. Variable domain in full (rest from reference TRBV2 and TRBJ2-5): EPEVTQTPSHQVTQMGQEVILRCVPISNHLYFYWYRQILGQKVEFLVSFYNNEISEKSEIFDDQFSVERPDGSNFTLKIRSTKLEDSAMYFCASRRSQETQYFGPGTRLLVL.